This TCR beta chain was captured in a study of blood T cell repertoires in COVID-19 (TCRdb year 2020). Regarding the research as a whole: Collaborator samples came from the United States, Italy and Spain and covered acute and convalescent phases of COVID-19. HLA class I and class II types, where available, came from metadata supplied by the sample provider rather than from assay-based typing. Samples were obtained from the ongoing ImmuneRACE study (first 160 participants) and from roughly 1,300 subjects provided by 6 global collaborators. The prospective study material was composed of cDNA or gDNA derived from T cells, B-cell-depleted T cells, or PBMCs. Nearly every sample came with metadata listing a de-identified subject ID, COVID-19 status, age in years and sex. The repertoires were released in a freely available public database meant as a resource for research on the immune response to SARS-CoV-2. Subjects who had been exposed to COVID-19, were actively infected with it, or had recovered from it provided the deeply sampled blood TCRbeta repertoires that made up the dataset.

Relative to germline, V is 4 bases shorter and J is 3 bases shorter, with 7 bases between their ends. Inclusive of the bounding cysteine and phenylalanine, the CDR3 is 11 residues long. Only the CDR3 DNA stays, 33 bases, in frame from base 1. CDR1 and CDR2 are read off the germline V gene (reference sequence) as DFQATT and SNEGSKA. The immunoSEQ Assay, a bias-controlled multiplex PCR, was used to amplify TCRbeta CDR3 regions from genomic DNA. The study's processing was this. The number of nucleated cells in each sample was estimated from the amplification of reference gene primers within the assay. Sequence reads were collapsed and filtered to measure the absolute abundance of every unique TCRbeta CDR3 rearrangement. For each sample, productive Simpson clonality was calculated as the square root of Simpson's diversity index across productive rearrangements. Drawn from immuneACCESS, this table holds only the in-frame rearrangements with V and J called that TCRdb kept. Clones are partly lost; checked studies trace under half to an unresolved V gene and leave the rest unexplained. Clone size and the V and J calls come from that table; the DNA yielded D and trimming. Here the sample has some 74,000 clones; 80% occur a single time. Of the sample, approximately 12% falls within the top ten clones.

Note on this clone: Its recognized antigen is unknown. There are no base qualities to consult, and no much larger clone falls within one base.

The collaborating institutions used their own protocols to collect whole blood in K2EDTA tubes. For TCRbeta analysis, collaborators shipped samples in one of three forms: frozen whole blood, isolated PBMCs, or DNA extracted from either of those sample types. The paper as a whole reports these results and caveats: How much clinical and demographic metadata was included differed by source and by participant, and the metadata was provided uncurated.

Sequenced sample: peripheral blood. The receptor comes from a human donor in a cohort sampled during active COVID-19. The chain couples TRBV20-1 to TRBJ2-7, with an unclear D gene assignment. The CDR3 here reads CSANRDYEQYF. The nucleotide sequence reads TGCAGTGCTAACAGAGACTACGAGCAGTACTTC.